Listed here is a single TCR beta chain. The target antigen is unknown. From germline, CDR1 is WNHNN and CDR2 SYGVQD (reference sequence). The CDR3 sequence is 15 residues long. V was pared by 3 bases and J by 8 bases, with 7 bases of the junction left unmatched. This sample is drawn from a study of T cell responses to AZD1222 COVID-19 vaccine. The repertoire was sequenced with immunoSEQ multiplex PCR; TCRdb's copy has only in-frame clones and lacks some. The sample includes 65,000 to 70,000 clones, roughly 90% of them seen just once. Study results and caveats: Spike-wide vaccine-associated CD4 TCRs dominated at 160-218 and 743-854. Repertoire collection took place solely once the T cell response had peaked.

Sequenced here: peripheral blood, sampled on day 0 of AZD1222 vaccination. The sequence came from an adult in good health. The J gene is TRBJ2-1, the V gene TRBV10-1; TRBD2 aligns across 10 bases. The CDR3 DNA reads TGCGCCAGCAGTGACGCTAGCGGGAGAATGGATGAGCAGTTCTTC. Its translation: CASSDASGRMDEQFF.